This note documents a single T cell receptor beta chain sequence. What it recognizes is unknown. When sampled, the donors appeared nominally healthy, though they likely had unrecorded immune exposures. The data stem from a study of cytomegalovirus exposure and HLA in healthy donors. Germline V gene data show CDR1 as SNHLY and CDR2 as FYNNEI. The trim removed 6 bases at V and 10 bases at J, leaving 9 bases unmatched. The CDR3 has 13 residues. It was with 60 Vbeta and 13 Jbeta primers that the PCR ran. Here immunoSEQ multiplex PCR was the method, and the copy in TCRdb shows in-frame clones only, minus some. This table holds about 180,000 clones, around three quarters found once. The study, taken as a whole, reports: Many donors carried some public TCRs, although rarity characterized most TCR sequences. TCR beta V- and J-gene trimming, according to a later analysis, was linked to a missense DCLRE1C variant. It emerged from a later analysis that several of the most significant clusters appeared to be linked to common viral pathogens.

This sequence joins TRBV2 and TRBJ1-2; TRBD1 agrees at 9 bases. This clonotype originated in a woman in her twenties or thirties in good health and CMV-seronegative. The specimen was PBMCs. The CDR3 reads CASSPTGGEDYTF. The CDR3 nucleotides are TGTGCCAGCAGCCCCACAGGGGGCGAGGACTACACCTTC. Full variable domain (remainder filled in from reference TRBV2 and TRBJ1-2): EPEVTQTPSHQVTQMGQEVILRCVPISNHLYFYWYRQILGQKVEFLVSFYNNEISEKSEIFDDQFSVERPDGSNFTLKIRSTKLEDSAMYFCASSPTGGEDYTFGSGTRLTVV.